These 9 T cell receptor beta chains were sequenced from one sample in a study of blood T cell repertoires in COVID-19. The protocol was immunoSEQ multiplex PCR, while the TCRdb copy is restricted to in-frame clones and leaves out a portion. This table holds roughly 50,000 clones, 75% to 95% found once. Sequenced sample: peripheral blood. The source is a woman aged 40 to 49 with active COVID-19.

V usage is TRBV19 and J usage is TRBJ1-5; 9 bases map to TRBD1. J lost 7 bases, V lost 8 bases, and 3 bases had no gene match. The germline V gene encodes CDR1 LNHDA and CDR2 SQIVND (reference sequence). The CDR3 has 12 amino acids. The CDR3 DNA sequence: TGTGCCAGTGGACAGGGGACCCAGCCCCAGCATTTT. Its translation: CASGQGTQPQHF.

The gene calls are TRBV20-1 and TRBJ2-3; no clear D gene. V gave up 5 bases and J gave up 2 bases, with 5 bases separating them. The germline V gene encodes CDR1 DFQATT and CDR2 SNEGSKA (reference sequence). The CDR3 consists of 11 residues. CDR3 DNA sequence: TGCAGTGCTCCTTACACAGATACGCAGTATTTT. Amino acids: CSAPYTDTQYF.

This chain connects TRBV30 to TRBJ1-5, with TRBD1 matching 8 bases. Germline V gene sequence: CDR1 GTSNPN, CDR2 SVGIG (reference sequence). The CDR3 contains 13 residues. J was trimmed by 5 bases and V by 5 bases; bases with no gene match: 5. The CDR3 is CAWSGTGDQPQHF. The CDR3 DNA reads as TGTGCCTGGTCCGGGACAGGAGATCAGCCCCAGCATTTT.

J is TRBJ2-3 and V is TRBV2; weak D call: TRBD1 (5 bases). The V end was cut by 7 bases, the J end by 5 bases, with 19 bases between. This CDR3 spans 15 amino acids. Germline V gene lookup returns CDR1 SNHLY and CDR2 FYNNEI. CDR3 amino acids: CASNWSGRKGDTQYF. The CDR3 bases are TGTGCCAGCAACTGGTCAGGGCGGAAGGGAGATACGCAGTATTTT.

This chain joins TRBV11-3 and TRBJ1-2; maybe TRBD1 (5 bases). The CDR3 is made up of 15 amino acids. Trimming stripped 2 bases from V and 1 base from J, with 11 bases between. CDR1 and CDR2 from the germline V gene are SGHNT and YENEEA. The CDR3 sequence is CASSLYGQGNYGYTF. As DNA, the CDR3 is TGTGCCAGCAGCTTATACGGTCAGGGTAACTATGGCTACACCTTC. Full variable domain (rest looked up from reference TRBV11-3 and TRBJ1-2): EAGVVQSPRYKIIEKKQPVAFWCNPISGHNTLYWYLQNLGQGPELLIRYENEEAVDDSQLPKDRFSAERLKGVDSTLKIQPAELGDSAVYLCASSLYGQGNYGYTFGSGTRLTVV.

V is TRBV3-1 (or the pseudogene TRBV3-2) and J is TRBJ1-5; D remains unclear. Germline V gene data show CDR1 as LGHDT and CDR2 as YNNKEL (reference sequence). This CDR3 comprises 15 residues. V lost 7 bases and J lost 7, with 20 bases in between. CDR3 sequence reads: CASTSRIPRRQPQHF. DNA for the CDR3: TGTGCCAGCACCTCAAGAATTCCGAGGAGACAGCCCCAGCATTTT.

This clone was counted once. The chain recombines TRBV4-2 with TRBJ2-3, with 9 bases identical to TRBD2. After removal of 4 bases from V and 1 base from J, the junction contained 6 bases not matched to a gene. The germline gives CDR1 LGHNA, CDR2 YNFKEQ. The CDR3 totals 16 residues. The CDR3 is CASSPSRLAGTDTQYF. CDR3 nucleotides: TGTGCCAGCAGCCCAAGTCGACTAGCGGGCACAGATACGCAGTATTTT.

This clone was seen only a few times. The rearrangement joins TRBV11-2 to TRBJ2-5; D unresolved. The CDR3 is 12 residues long. Trimming cost V 2 bases and J 4 bases, with 5 bases left between them. Germline-derived CDR1 and CDR2 are SGHAT and FQNNGV. CDR3 loop: CASSLQSETQYF. CDR3 nucleotides: TGTGCCAGCAGCTTACAGTCAGAGACCCAGTACTTC. The variable domain in full, with the rest retrieved from reference TRBV11-2 and TRBJ2-5, is EAGVAQSPRYKIIEKRQSVAFWCNPISGHATLYWYQQILGQGPKLLIQFQNNGVVDDSQLPKDRFSAERLKGVDSTLKIQPAKLEDSAVYLCASSLQSETQYFGPGTRLLVL.

V and J are TRBV7-8 and TRBJ1-5; 7 bases are shared with TRBD1. CDR3 length equals 17 residues. After removal of 3 bases from V and 0 bases from J, the junction contained 8 bases not matched to a gene. CDR1 and CDR2 from the germline V gene are SGHVS and FQNEAQ. The chain's CDR3 is CASSFGQGGYSNQPQHF. The CDR3 DNA follows: TGTGCCAGCAGCTTTGGCCAGGGGGGATATAGCAATCAGCCCCAGCATTTT.